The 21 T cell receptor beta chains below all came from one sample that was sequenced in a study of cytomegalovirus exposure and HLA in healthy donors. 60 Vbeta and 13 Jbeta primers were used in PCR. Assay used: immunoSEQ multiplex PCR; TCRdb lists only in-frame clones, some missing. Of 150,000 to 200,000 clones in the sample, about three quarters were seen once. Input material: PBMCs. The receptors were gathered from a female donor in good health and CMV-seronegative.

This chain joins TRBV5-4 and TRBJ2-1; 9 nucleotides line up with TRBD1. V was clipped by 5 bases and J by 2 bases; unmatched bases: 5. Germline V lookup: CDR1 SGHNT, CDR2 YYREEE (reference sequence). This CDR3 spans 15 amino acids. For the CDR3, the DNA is TGTGCCAGCAGAACCGGGACAGGGACCTACAATGAGCAGTTCTTC. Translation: CASRTGTGTYNEQFF.

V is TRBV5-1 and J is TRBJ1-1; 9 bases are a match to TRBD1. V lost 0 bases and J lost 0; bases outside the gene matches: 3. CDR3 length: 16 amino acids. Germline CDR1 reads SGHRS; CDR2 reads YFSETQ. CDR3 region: CASSLAGQGLNTEAFF. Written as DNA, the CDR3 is TGCGCCAGCAGCTTGGCAGGACAGGGGCTGAACACTGAAGCTTTCTTT.

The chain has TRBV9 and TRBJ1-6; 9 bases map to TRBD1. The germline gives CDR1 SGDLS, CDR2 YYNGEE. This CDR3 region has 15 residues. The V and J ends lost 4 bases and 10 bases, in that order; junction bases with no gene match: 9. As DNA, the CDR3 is TGTGCCAGCAGCATACAGGGGGCCTCGGGCTCACCCCTCCACTTT. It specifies CASSIQGASGSPLHF. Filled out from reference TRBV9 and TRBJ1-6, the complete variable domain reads DSGVTQTPKHLITATGQRVTLRCSPRSGDLSVYWYQQSLDQGLQFLIQYYNGEERAKGNILERFSAQQFPDLHSELNLSSLELGDSALYFCASSIQGASGSPLHFGNGTRLTVT.

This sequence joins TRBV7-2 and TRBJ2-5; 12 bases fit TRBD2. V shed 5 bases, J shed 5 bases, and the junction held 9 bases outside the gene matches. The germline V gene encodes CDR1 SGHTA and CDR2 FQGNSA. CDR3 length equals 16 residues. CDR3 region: CASSKLAGGQRETQYF. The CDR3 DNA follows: TGTGCCAGCAGCAAGCTAGCGGGGGGGCAAAGGGAGACCCAGTACTTC.

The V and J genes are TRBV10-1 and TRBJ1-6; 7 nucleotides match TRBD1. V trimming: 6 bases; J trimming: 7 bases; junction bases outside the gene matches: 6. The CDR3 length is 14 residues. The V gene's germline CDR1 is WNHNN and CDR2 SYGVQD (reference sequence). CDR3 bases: TGCGCCAGCAGGGGGACAGAGGGAAATTCACCCCTCCACTTT. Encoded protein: CASRGTEGNSPLHF.

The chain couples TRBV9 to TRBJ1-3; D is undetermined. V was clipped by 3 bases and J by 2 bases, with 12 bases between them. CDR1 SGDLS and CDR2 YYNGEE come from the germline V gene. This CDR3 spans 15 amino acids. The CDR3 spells CASSGASFPGNTIYF. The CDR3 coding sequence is TGTGCCAGCAGCGGGGCCTCTTTTCCTGGAAACACCATATATTTT.

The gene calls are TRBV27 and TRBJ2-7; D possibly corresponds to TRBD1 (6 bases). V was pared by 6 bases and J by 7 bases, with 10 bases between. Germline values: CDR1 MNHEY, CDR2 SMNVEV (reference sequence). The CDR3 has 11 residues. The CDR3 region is CASRFTGEQYF. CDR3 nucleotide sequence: TGTGCCAGCAGATTTACAGGGGAGCAGTACTTC.

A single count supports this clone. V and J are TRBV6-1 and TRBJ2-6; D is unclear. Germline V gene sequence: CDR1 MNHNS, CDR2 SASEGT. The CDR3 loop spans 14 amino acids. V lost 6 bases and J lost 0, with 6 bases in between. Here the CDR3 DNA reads TGTGCCAGCAGGGCCTCCTCTGGGGCCAACGTCCTGACTTTC. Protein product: CASRASSGANVLTF.

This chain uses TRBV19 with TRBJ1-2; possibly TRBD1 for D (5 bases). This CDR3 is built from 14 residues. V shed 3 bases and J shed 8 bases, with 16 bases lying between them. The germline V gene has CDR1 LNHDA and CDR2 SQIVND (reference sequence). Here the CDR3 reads CASSIQGWSEGYTF. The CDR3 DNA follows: TGTGCCAGTAGTATTCAGGGTTGGAGTGAAGGCTACACCTTC.

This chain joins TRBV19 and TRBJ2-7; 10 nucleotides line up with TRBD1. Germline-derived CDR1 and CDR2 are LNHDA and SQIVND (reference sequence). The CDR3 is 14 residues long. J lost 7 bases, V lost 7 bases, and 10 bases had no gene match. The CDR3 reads CASNIPGQGREQYF. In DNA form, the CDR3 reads TGTGCCAGTAACATCCCGGGACAGGGGAGGGAGCAGTACTTC. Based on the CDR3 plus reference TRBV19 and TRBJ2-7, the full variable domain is DGGITQSPKYLFRKEGQNVTLSCEQNLNHDAMYWYRQDPGQGLRLIYYSQIVNDFQKGDIAEGYSVSREKKESFPLTVTSAQKNPTAFYLCASNIPGQGREQYFGPGTRLTVT.

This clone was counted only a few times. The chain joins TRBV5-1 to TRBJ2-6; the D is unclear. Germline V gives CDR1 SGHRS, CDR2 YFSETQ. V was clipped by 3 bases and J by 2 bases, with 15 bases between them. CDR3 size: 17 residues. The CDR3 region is CASSWSGLGAGANVLTF. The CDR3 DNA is TGCGCCAGCAGCTGGTCAGGATTAGGCGCTGGGGCCAACGTCCTGACTTTC.

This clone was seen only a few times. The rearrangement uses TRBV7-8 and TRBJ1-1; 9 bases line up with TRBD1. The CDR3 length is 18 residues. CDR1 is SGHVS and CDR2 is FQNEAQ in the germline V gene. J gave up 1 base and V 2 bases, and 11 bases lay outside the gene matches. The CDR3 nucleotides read TGTGCCAGCAGCTTATTGACGGGACAGGGATTGGCGAACACTGAAGCTTTCTTT. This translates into CASSLLTGQGLANTEAFF.

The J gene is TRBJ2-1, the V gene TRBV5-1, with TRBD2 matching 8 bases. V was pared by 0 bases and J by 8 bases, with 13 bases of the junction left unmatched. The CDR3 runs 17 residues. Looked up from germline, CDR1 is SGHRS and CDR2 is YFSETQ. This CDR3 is CASSLEGGRTIGDEQFF. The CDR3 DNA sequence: TGCGCCAGCAGCTTGGAAGGCGGGAGGACCATAGGGGATGAGCAGTTCTTC.

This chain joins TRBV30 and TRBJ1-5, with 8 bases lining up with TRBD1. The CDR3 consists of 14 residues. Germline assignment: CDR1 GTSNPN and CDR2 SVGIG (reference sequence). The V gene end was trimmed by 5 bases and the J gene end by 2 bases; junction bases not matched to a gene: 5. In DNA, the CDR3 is TGTGCCTGGGCAGGGGGCATCGGCAATCAGCCCCAGCATTTT. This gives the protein CAWAGGIGNQPQHF.

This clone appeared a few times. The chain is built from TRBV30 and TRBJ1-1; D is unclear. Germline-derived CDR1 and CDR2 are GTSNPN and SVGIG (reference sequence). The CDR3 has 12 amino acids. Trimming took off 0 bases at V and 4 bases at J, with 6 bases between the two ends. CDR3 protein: CAWSVSLTEAFF. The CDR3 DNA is TGTGCCTGGAGTGTCTCCCTCACTGAAGCTTTCTTT.

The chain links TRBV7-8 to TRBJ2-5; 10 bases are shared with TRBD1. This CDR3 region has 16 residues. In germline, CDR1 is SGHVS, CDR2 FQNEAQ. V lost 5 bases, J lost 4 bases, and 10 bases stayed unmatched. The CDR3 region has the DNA TGTGCCAGCAGCACCGACAGGGGGCTAGAACTAGAGACCCAGTACTTC. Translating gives CASSTDRGLELETQYF.

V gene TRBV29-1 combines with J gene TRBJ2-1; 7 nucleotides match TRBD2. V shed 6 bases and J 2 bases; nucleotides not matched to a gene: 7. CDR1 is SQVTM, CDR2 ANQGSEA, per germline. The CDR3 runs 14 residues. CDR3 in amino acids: CSVPTGGPYNEQFF. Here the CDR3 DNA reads TGCAGCGTCCCCACGGGAGGACCCTACAATGAGCAGTTCTTC.

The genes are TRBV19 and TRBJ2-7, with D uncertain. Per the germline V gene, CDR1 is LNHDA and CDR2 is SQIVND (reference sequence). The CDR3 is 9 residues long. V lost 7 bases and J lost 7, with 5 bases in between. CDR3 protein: CASTLEQYF. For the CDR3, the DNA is TGTGCCAGTACCTTGGAGCAGTACTTC.

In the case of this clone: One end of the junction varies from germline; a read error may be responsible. The CDR3 reads CASSLSTGQWNVF. Written as DNA, the CDR3 is TGCGCCAGCAGCCTCTCGACGGGACAGTGGAACGTCTTC. The chain has TRBV5-1 and TRBJ2-7, with 7 bases lining up with TRBD1. CDR1 is SGHRS, CDR2 YFSETQ, per germline. The CDR3 runs to 13 residues.

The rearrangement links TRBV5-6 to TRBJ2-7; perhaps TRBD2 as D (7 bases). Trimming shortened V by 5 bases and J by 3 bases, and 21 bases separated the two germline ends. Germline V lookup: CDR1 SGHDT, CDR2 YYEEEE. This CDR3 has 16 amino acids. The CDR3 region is CASRRKKGGSLYEQYF. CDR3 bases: TGTGCCAGCAGGCGCAAGAAGGGGGGGAGCCTCTACGAGCAGTACTTC.

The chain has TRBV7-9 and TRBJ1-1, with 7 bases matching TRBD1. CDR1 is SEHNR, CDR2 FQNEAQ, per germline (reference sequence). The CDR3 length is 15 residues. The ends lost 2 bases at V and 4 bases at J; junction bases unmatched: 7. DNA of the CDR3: TGTGCCAGCAGCTTACAGCAGGGGGTGGTCACTGAAGCTTTCTTT. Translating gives CASSLQQGVVTEAFF.